The 14 T cell receptor beta chains below all came from one sample that was sequenced in a study of OX40 agonist ivuxolimab in advanced cancers. Libraries were prepared by immunoSEQ multiplex PCR; TCRdb keeps only in-frame clonotypes and omits some of them. In the table there are approximately 80,000 clones, approximately 85% of which are singletons. Sequenced here: CD4+ or CD8+ T cells sorted from blood, sampled in a trial of the OX40 agonist ivuxolimab. These receptors all come from an adult with an advanced solid tumor such as melanoma, head and neck, liver or kidney cancer.

The chain employs TRBV7-2 and TRBJ2-7; D is unresolved. Per germline, CDR1 SGHTA and CDR2 FQGNSA. The CDR3 sequence is 14 residues long. Trimming stripped 1 base from V and 6 bases from J, with 13 bases between. The CDR3 loop reads CASSLGAGPSEQYF. In DNA form, the CDR3 reads TGTGCCAGCAGCTTAGGTGCAGGTCCAAGCGAGCAGTACTTC.

The V call is TRBV2, the J call TRBJ2-2; 10 bases align to TRBD2. With V trimmed by 11 bases and J by 1 base, 4 bases remained unmatched. Per the germline V gene, CDR1 is SNHLY and CDR2 is FYNNEI. This CDR3 spans 14 amino acids. In DNA form, the CDR3 reads TGTGCCTCCCGGACTAGCGGGAACACCGGGGAGCTGTTTTTT. As protein: CASRTSGNTGELFF.

The CDR3 DNA follows: TGTGCCAGCCTCACTAGCGGGTGGGTGTGGACGCAGTATTTT. Translation gives CASLTSGWVWTQYF. J is TRBJ2-3 and V is TRBV6-1; 9 bases match TRBD2. This CDR3 spans 14 amino acids. V gave up 8 bases and J gave up 9 bases; unmatched junction bases: 12. The germline V gene encodes CDR1 MNHNS and CDR2 SASEGT.

A single count supports this clone. CDR3 sequence reads: CASRQGISGNTIYF. CDR3 coding DNA: TGTGCCAGCAGACAGGGAATATCTGGAAACACCATATATTTT. The rearrangement joins TRBV2 to TRBJ1-3; TRBD1 is a possible D gene (6 bases). Trimming removed 6 bases from V and 1 base from J, with 10 bases in between. CDR3 length: 14 amino acids. The germline gives CDR1 SNHLY, CDR2 FYNNEI.

The chain recombines TRBV27 with TRBJ2-1; tentative D call: TRBD1 (6 bases). The CDR3 runs to 14 residues. V was pared by 6 bases and J by 5 bases, with 14 bases between. The germline gives CDR1 MNHEY, CDR2 SMNVEV (reference sequence). The CDR3 loop reads CASRRRQENNEQFF. The DNA for the CDR3 is TGTGCCAGCAGGCGAAGACAGGAGAACAATGAGCAGTTCTTC.

The chain uses TRBV28 and TRBJ2-2; D gene uncertain. The germline gives CDR1 MDHEN, CDR2 SYDVKM. V gave up 6 bases and J gave up 3 bases, with 14 bases separating them. The CDR3 has 15 amino acids. The CDR3 here is CASRLWSSYTGELFF. The CDR3 nucleotides are TGTGCCAGCAGACTTTGGAGCAGTTACACCGGGGAGCTGTTTTTT.

Only a few counts were recorded for this clone. The V gene is TRBV28, the J gene TRBJ2-7, with D possibly being TRBD1 (5 bases). Germline V gene data show CDR1 as MDHEN and CDR2 as SYDVKM. The CDR3 spans 13 residues. Trimming left V 6 bases short and J 3 bases short, with 12 bases between. The DNA for the CDR3 is TGTGCCAGCAGATACCCTCAGGGCTACGAGCAGTACTTC. Translated, it gives CASRYPQGYEQYF.

The gene calls are TRBV14 and TRBJ2-2; 8 bases fit TRBD1. The germline gives CDR1 SGHDN, CDR2 FVKESK. The V and J ends lost 2 bases and 3 bases, in that order; junction bases with no gene match: 5. The CDR3 has 16 amino acids. CDR3 loop: CASSQTRDRHTGELFF. CDR3 DNA sequence: TGTGCCAGCAGCCAAACCCGGGACAGGCACACCGGGGAGCTGTTTTTT.

The genes are TRBV6-5 and TRBJ1-5; D gene ambiguous. The CDR3 loop spans 14 amino acids. Looked up from germline, CDR1 is MNHEY and CDR2 is SVGAGI. Trimming shortened V by 0 bases and J by 4 bases, and 7 bases separated the two germline ends. The CDR3 sequence is CASSYSGSNQPQHF. Here the CDR3 DNA reads TGTGCCAGCAGTTACTCGGGGAGTAATCAGCCCCAGCATTTT.

J is TRBJ2-3 and V is TRBV5-1, with a tentative D call TRBD1 (6 bases). V was cut by 0 bases and J by 0 bases, with 8 bases left in between. Per the germline V gene, CDR1 is SGHRS and CDR2 is YFSETQ. The CDR3 has 15 residues. The CDR3 loop is CASSLGDISTDTQYF. The DNA of the CDR3 is TGCGCCAGCAGCTTGGGGGACATTAGCACAGATACGCAGTATTTT.

This sequence joins TRBV5-1 and TRBJ2-5; D is unresolved. Germline lookup yields CDR1 SGHRS and CDR2 YFSETQ. Deletions cut 3 bases from V and 2 bases from J, with 11 bases between. CDR3 length: 14 amino acids. The CDR3 loop is CASSWVLEQETQYF. Written as DNA, the CDR3 is TGCGCCAGCAGCTGGGTCCTCGAACAAGAGACCCAGTACTTC.

CDR3 nucleotide sequence: TGTGCCAGCTCACGGACAGGGCGGCGCAATCAGCCCCAGCATTTT. Amino acids: CASSRTGRRNQPQHF. V is TRBV18 and J is TRBJ1-5; 8 bases line up with TRBD1. Trimming took 4 bases from V and 2 from J; bases not matched to a gene: 4. CDR3 length: 15 amino acids. CDR1 is KGHSH, CDR2 LQKENI, per germline.

This chain uses TRBV6-6 with TRBJ2-7; D gene uncertain. This CDR3 has 12 residues. Trimming cost V 6 bases and J 2 bases, with 8 bases left between them. Looked up from germline, CDR1 is MNHNY and CDR2 is SVGAGI (reference sequence). The CDR3 region has the DNA TGTGCCAGCAGGCGGATGACCTACGAGCAGTACTTC. Translation gives CASRRMTYEQYF.

This chain uses TRBV6-1 with TRBJ1-5; D is unclear. Trimming shortened V by 5 bases and J by 0 bases, and 5 bases separated the two germline ends. Germline lookup yields CDR1 MNHNS and CDR2 SASEGT. The CDR3 sequence is 13 residues long. CDR3 sequence: CASSLSSNQPQHF. As DNA, the CDR3 is TGTGCCAGCAGTCTTAGTAGCAATCAGCCCCAGCATTTT.